The source of this T cell receptor (beta chain) is a study of T cell repertoires in ileal Crohn's disease. On the study more broadly: Surgery for a complication: stricturing in approximately 60%, penetrating in 39%.

Each sample's TCRB immunosequencing used about 500 nanograms of biopsy DNA. Profiling relied on immunoSEQ multiplex PCR, and the TCRdb table lists in-frame clones only, not all of them. The data show 15,000 to 20,000 clones, under 95% seen once. Study observations and caveats: Compared with CD4 T cells, sorted CD8 cells carried more expanded clones. Endoscopic recurrence occurred in every patient whose clonality exceeded 26.8%.

Regarding this clone: The antigen remains unidentified.

Deletions cut 0 bases from V and 3 bases from J, with 10 bases between. The CDR3 contains 15 residues. CDR1 and CDR2 from the germline V gene are SGHRS and YFSETQ. Source material: ileal tissue. The clonotype was recovered from an adult with Crohn's disease. V is TRBV5-1 and J is TRBJ1-5; D is possibly TRBD1 (6 bases). Here the CDR3 reads CASSLEGHLNQPQHF. The CDR3 nucleotides are TGCGCCAGCAGCTTGGAGGGACACCTCAATCAGCCCCAGCATTTT.